This T cell receptor (beta chain) derives from a study of control samples from healthy donors and cancer patients. The CDR3 consists of 13 residues. The germline gives CDR1 MNHEY, CDR2 SVGAGI. Trimming pared 3 bases from V and 0 bases from J, leaving 5 bases between. Using immunoSEQ multiplex PCR, the repertoire was profiled, and TCRdb retains in-frame clones only, with some absent. The sample lists around 96,000 clones; approximately 93% were seen once. A note on this clone: Other DNA sequences in the same sample also yield this CDR3.

This sequence was found in a man aged 18 to 29 in good health. The sequenced sample was blood. The J gene is TRBJ1-1, the V gene TRBV6-5; D gene uncertain. The CDR3, as DNA: TGTGCCAGCAGTTATAGCCTGAACACTGAAGCTTTCTTT. This gives the protein CASSYSLNTEAFF.